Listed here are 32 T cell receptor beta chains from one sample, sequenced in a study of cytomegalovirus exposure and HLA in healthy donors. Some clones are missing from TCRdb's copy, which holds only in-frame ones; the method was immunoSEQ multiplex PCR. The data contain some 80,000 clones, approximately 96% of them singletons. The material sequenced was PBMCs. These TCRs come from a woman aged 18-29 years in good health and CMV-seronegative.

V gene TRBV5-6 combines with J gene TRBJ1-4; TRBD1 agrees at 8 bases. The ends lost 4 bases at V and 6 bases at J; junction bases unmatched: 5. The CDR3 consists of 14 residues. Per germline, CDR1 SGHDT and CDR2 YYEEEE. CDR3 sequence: CASSRTGLDEKLFF. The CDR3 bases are TGTGCCAGCAGCCGGACAGGGCTTGATGAAAAACTGTTTTTT.

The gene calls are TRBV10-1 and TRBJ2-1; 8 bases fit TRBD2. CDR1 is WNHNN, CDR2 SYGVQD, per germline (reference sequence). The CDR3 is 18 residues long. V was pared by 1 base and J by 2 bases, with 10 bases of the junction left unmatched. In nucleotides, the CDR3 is TGCGCCAGCAGTGAGTTAAGAAGCGCGGGAGGAGCCTACAATGAGCAGTTCTTC. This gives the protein CASSELRSAGGAYNEQFF.

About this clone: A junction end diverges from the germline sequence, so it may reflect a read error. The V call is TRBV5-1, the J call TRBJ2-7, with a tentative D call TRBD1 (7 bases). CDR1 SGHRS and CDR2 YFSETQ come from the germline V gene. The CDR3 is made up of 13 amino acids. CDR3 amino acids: CASSLLSFGGTDF. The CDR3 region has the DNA TGCGCCAGCAGCTTGCTTTCTTTTGGCGGGACAGACTTC.

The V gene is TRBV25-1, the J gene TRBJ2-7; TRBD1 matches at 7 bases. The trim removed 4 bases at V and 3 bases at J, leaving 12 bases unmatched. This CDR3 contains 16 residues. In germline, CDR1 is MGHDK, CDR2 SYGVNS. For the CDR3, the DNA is TGTGCCAGCAGTGGGCCAGCAGTGACAGGGTTCTACGAGCAGTACTTC. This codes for CASSGPAVTGFYEQYF.

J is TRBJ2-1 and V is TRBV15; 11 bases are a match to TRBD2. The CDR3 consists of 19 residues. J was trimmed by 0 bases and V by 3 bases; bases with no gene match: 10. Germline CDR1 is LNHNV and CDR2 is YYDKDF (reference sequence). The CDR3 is CATSREGTSGTRSYNEQFF. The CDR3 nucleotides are TGTGCCACCAGCAGGGAAGGGACTAGCGGAACTCGCTCCTACAATGAGCAGTTCTTC. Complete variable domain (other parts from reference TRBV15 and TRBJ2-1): DAMVIQNPRYQVTQFGKPVTLSCSQTLNHNVMYWYQQKSSQAPKLLFHYYDKDFNNEADTPDNFQSRRPNTSFCFLDIRSPGLGDTAMYLCATSREGTSGTRSYNEQFFGPGTRLTVL.

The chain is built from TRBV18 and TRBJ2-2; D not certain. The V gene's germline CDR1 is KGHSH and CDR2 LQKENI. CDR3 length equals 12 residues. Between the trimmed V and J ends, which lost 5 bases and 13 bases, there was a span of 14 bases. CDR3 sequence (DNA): TGTGCCAGCTCAATAGATTCTCCGGGGCTGTTTTTT. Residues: CASSIDSPGLFF. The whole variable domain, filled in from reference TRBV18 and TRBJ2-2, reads NAGVMQNPRHLVRRRGQEARLRCSPMKGHSHVYWYRQLPEEGLKFMVYLQKENIIDESGMPKERFSAEFPKEGPSILRIQQVVRGDSAAYFCASSIDSPGLFFGEGSRLTVL.

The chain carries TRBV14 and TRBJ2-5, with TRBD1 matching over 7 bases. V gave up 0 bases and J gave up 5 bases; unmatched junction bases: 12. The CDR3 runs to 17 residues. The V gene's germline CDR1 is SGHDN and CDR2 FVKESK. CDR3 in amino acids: CASSQDPFRGGRETQYF. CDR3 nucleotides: TGTGCCAGCAGCCAAGATCCCTTCCGAGGGGGCCGCGAGACCCAGTACTTC.

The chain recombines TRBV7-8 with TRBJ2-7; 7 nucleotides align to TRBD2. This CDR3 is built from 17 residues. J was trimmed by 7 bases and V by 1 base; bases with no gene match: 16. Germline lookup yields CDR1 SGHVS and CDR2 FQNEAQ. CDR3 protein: CASSLGFIQSSGGEQYF. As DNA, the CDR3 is TGTGCCAGCAGCTTAGGTTTTATTCAGTCTAGCGGCGGGGAGCAGTACTTC.

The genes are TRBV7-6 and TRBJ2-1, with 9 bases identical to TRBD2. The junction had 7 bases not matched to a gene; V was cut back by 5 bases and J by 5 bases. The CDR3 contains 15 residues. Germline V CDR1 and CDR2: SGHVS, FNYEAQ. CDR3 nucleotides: TGTGCCAGCAGCCAAGGACTAGCGCTAGACAATGAGCAGTTCTTC. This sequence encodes CASSQGLALDNEQFF.

CDR3 in amino acids: CATSSALAGEYEQYF. DNA for the CDR3: TGTGCCACCAGCAGTGCACTAGCGGGAGAGTACGAGCAGTACTTC. The chain links TRBV15 to TRBJ2-7; TRBD2 aligns across 11 bases. With V trimmed by 3 bases and J by 4 bases, 5 bases remained unmatched. The CDR3 is 15 residues long. The germline CDR1 and CDR2 sequences are LNHNV and YYDKDF (reference sequence).

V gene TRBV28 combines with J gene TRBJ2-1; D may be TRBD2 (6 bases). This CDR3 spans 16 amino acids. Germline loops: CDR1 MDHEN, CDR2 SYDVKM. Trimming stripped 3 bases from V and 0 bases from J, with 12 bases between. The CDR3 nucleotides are TGTGCCAGCAGTTTCTGGGACGGGAGCTCCTACAATGAGCAGTTCTTC. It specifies CASSFWDGSSYNEQFF.

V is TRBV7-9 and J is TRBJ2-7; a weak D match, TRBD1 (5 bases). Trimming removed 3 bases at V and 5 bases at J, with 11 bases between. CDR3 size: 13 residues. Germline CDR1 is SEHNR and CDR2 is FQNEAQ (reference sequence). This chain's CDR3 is CASSLAGADEQYF. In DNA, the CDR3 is TGTGCCAGCAGCTTGGCTGGGGCCGACGAGCAGTACTTC. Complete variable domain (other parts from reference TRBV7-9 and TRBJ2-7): DTGVSQNPRHKITKRGQNVTFRCDPISEHNRLYWYRQTLGQGPEFLTYFQNEAQLEKSRLLSDRFSAERPKGSFSTLEIQRTEQGDSAMYLCASSLAGADEQYFGPGTRLTVT.

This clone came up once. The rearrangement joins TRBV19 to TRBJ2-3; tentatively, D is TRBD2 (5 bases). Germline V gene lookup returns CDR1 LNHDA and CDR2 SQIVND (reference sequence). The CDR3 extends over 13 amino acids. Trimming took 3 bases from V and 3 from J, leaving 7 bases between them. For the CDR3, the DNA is TGTGCCAGTAGTATGGGCGGGACAGATACGCAGTATTTT. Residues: CASSMGGTDTQYF.

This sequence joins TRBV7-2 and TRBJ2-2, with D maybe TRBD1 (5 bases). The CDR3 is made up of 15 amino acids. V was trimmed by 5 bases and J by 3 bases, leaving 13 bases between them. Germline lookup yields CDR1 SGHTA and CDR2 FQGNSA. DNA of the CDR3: TGTGCCAGCAGCGGCAGGGTTGGGGACACCGGGGAGCTGTTTTTT. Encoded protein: CASSGRVGDTGELFF.

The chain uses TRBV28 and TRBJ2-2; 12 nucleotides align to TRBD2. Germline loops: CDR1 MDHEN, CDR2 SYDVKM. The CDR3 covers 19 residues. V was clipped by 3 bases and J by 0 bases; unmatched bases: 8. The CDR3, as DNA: TGTGCCAGCAGTTTGACTAGCGGGAGATCGGAGGCGAACACCGGGGAGCTGTTTTTT. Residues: CASSLTSGRSEANTGELFF.

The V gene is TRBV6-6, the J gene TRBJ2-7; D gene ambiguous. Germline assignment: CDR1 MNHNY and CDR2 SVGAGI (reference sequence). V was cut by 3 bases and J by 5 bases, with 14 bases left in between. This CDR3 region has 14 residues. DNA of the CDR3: TGTGCCAGCAGTTATGGAGTAGCCACCAACGAGCAGTACTTC. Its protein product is CASSYGVATNEQYF.

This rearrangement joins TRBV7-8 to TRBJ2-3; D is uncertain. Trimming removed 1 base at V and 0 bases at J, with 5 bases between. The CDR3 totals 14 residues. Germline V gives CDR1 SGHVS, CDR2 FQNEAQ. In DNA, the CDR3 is TGTGCCAGCAGCTTAGTGCTAAGCACAGATACGCAGTATTTT. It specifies CASSLVLSTDTQYF.

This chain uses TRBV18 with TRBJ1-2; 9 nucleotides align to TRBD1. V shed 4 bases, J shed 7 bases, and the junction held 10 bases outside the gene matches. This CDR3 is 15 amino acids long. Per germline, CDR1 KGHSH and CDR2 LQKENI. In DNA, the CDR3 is TGTGCCAGCTCACGTGCTACAGGGGGCGATGGTGGCTACACCTTC. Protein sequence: CASSRATGGDGGYTF.

The CDR3 loop is CASSPQGSGYSNQPQHF. CDR3 nucleotide sequence: TGTGCCAGCAGCCCACAGGGAAGTGGGTATAGCAATCAGCCCCAGCATTTT. The gene calls are TRBV7-8 and TRBJ1-5; tentatively, D is TRBD1 (6 bases). Trimming took off 5 bases at V and 0 bases at J, with 17 bases between the two ends. CDR3 size: 17 residues. Germline CDR1 reads SGHVS; CDR2 reads FQNEAQ.

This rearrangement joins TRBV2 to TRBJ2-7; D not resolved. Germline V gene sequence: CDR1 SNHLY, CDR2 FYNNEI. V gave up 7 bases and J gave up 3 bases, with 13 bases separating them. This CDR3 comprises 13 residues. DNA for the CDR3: TGTGCCAGCATCAACGACAATTTCTACGAGCAGTACTTC. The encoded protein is CASINDNFYEQYF.

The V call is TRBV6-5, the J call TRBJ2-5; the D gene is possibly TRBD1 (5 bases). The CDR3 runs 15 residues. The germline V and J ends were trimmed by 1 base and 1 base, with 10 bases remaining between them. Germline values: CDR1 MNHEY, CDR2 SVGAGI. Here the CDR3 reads CASSYYPTAQETQYF. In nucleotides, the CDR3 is TGTGCCAGCAGTTACTACCCGACAGCCCAAGAGACCCAGTACTTC.

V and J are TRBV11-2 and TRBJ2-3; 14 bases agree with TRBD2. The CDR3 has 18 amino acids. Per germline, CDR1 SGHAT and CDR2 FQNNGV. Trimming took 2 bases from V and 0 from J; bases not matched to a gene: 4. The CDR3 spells CASSLTGTSGGSTDTQYF. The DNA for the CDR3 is TGTGCCAGCAGCTTAACCGGGACTAGCGGGGGTAGCACAGATACGCAGTATTTT.

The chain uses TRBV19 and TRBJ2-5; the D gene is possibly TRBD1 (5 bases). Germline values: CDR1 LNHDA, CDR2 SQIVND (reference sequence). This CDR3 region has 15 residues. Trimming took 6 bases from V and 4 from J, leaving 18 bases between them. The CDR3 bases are TGTGCCAGTAGAATACAGGTTGGATCGCGAGAGACCCAGTACTTC. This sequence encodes CASRIQVGSRETQYF.

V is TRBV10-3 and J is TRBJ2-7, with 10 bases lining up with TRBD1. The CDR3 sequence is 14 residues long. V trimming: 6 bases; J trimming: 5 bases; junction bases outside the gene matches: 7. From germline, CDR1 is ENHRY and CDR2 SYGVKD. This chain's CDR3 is CAIRGQGPLNEQYF. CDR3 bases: TGTGCCATCAGGGGACAGGGGCCCCTGAACGAGCAGTACTTC.

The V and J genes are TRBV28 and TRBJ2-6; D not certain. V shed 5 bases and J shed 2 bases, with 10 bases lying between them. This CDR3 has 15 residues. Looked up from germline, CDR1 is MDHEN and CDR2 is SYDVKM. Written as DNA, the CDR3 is TGTGCCAGCAGTGGCGGTTCTACTGGGGCCAACGTCCTGACTTTC. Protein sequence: CASSGGSTGANVLTF. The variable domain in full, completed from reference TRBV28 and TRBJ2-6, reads DVKVTQSSRYLVKRTGEKVFLECVQDMDHENMFWYRQDPGLGLRLIYFSYDVKMKEKGDIPEGYSVSREKKERFSLILESASTNQTSMYLCASSGGSTGANVLTFGAGSRLTVL.

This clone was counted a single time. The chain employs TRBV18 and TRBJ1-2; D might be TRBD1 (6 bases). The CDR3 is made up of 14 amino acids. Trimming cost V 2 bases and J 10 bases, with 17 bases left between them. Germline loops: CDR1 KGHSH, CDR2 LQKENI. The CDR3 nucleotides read TGTGCCAGCTCACCAAGAACGTTGACAGGAGACTACACCTTC. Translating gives CASSPRTLTGDYTF.

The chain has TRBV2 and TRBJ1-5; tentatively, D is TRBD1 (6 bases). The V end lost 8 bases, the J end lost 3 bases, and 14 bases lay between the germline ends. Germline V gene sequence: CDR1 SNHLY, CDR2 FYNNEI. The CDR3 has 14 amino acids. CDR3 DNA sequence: TGTGCCAGCCGAGAAACAGGGACCAATCAGCCCCAGCATTTT. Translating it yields CASRETGTNQPQHF.

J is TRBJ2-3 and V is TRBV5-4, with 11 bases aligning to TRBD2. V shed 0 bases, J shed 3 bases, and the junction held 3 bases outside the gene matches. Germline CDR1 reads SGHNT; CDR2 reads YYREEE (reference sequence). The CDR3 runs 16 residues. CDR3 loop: CASSLAASGRTDTQYF. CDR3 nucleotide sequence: TGTGCCAGCAGCTTGGCGGCTAGCGGGAGGACAGATACGCAGTATTTT. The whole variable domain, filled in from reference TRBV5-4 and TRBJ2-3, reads ETGVTQSPTHLIKTRGQQVTLRCSSQSGHNTVSWYQQALGQGPQFIFQYYREEENGRGNFPPRFSGLQFPNYSSELNVNALELDDSALYLCASSLAASGRTDTQYFGPGTRLTVL.

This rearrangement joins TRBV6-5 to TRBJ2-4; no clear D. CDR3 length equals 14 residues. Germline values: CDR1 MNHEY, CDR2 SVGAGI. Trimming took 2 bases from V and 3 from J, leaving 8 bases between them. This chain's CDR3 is CASSYAGYKNIQYF. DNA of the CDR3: TGTGCCAGCAGTTACGCAGGTTACAAAAACATTCAGTACTTC.

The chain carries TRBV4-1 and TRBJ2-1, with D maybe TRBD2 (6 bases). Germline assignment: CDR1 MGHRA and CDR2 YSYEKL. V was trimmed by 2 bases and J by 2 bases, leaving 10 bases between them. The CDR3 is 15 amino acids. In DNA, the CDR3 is TGCGCCAGCAGCCAATTAGCGGAAGCCTACAATGAGCAGTTCTTC. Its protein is CASSQLAEAYNEQFF.

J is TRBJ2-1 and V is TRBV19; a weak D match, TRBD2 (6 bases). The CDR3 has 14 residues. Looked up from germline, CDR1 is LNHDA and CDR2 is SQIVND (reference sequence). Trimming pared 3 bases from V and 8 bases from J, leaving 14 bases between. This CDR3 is CASSMAGPSDEQFF. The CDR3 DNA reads TGTGCCAGTAGTATGGCGGGGCCCAGCGATGAGCAGTTCTTC.

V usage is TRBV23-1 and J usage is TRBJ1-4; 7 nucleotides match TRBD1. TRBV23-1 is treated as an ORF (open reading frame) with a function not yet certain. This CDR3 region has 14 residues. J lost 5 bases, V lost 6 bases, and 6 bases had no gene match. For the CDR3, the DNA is TGCGCCAGCAGGACCGGGACAGTGAATGAAAAACTGTTTTTT. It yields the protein CASRTGTVNEKLFF.